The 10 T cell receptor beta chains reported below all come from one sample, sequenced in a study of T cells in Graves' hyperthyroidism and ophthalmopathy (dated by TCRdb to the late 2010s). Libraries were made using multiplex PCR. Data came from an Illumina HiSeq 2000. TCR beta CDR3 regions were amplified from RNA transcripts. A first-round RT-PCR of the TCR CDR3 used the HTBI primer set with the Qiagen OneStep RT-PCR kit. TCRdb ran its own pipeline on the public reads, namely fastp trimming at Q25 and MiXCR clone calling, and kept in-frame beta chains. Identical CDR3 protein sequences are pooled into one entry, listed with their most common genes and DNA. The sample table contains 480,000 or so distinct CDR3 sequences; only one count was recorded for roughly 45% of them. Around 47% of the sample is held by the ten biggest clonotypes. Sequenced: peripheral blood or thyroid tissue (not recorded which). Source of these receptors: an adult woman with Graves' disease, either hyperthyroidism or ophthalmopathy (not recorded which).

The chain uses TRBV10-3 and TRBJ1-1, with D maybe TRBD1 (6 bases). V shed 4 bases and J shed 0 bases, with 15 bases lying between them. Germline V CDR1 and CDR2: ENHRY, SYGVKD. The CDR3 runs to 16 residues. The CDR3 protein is CAISVVRGQLNTEAFF. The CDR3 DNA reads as TGTGCCATCAGTGTGGTTCGGGGGCAGCTGAACACTGAAGCTTTCTTT.

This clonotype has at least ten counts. The CDR3 nucleotides are TGTGCCAGCAGCCTGGGAAAAACCCCACCCCTCCACTTT. Its protein product is CASSLGKTPPLHF. The V and J genes are TRBV7-2 and TRBJ1-6; D gene unclear. The CDR3 is made up of 13 amino acids. Between the trimmed V and J ends, which lost 5 bases and 11 bases, there was a span of 13 bases. Germline V gene lookup returns CDR1 SGHTA and CDR2 FQGNSA.

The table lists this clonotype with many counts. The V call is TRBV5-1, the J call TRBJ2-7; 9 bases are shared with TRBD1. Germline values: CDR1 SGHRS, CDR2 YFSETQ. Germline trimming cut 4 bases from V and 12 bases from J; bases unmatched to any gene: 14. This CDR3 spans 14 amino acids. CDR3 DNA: TGCGCCAGCAGCATTGACGGACAGGGGCCGATGGGGTACTTC. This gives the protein CASSIDGQGPMGYF.

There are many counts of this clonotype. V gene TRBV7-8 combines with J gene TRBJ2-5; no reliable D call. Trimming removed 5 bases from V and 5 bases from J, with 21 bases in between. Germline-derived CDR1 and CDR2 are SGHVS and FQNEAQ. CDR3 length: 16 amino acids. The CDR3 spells CASSRRRSSTQETQYF. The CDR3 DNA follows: TGTGCCAGCAGCCGAAGACGCTCTTCCACCCAGGAGACCCAGTACTTC.

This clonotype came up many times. Here the CDR3 DNA reads TGTGCCACCAGCCGCCGACCTAGCGTTCAAGAGACCCAGTACTTC. Protein sequence: CATSRRPSVQETQYF. This chain uses TRBV15 with TRBJ2-5, with D tentatively TRBD2 (6 bases). In germline, CDR1 is LNHNV, CDR2 YYDKDF (reference sequence). This CDR3 is 15 amino acids long. V was trimmed by 5 bases and J by 2 bases, leaving 15 bases between them.

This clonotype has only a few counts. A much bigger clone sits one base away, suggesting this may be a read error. CDR3 DNA: TGTGCCGGCAGCTTACAGGGTCCCTTCTATGGCTACACCTTC. The encoded protein is CAGSLQGPFYGYTF. This sequence joins TRBV11-2 and TRBJ1-2; TRBD1 is a possible D gene (6 bases). The length of the CDR3 is 14 residues. Per the germline V gene, CDR1 is SGHAT and CDR2 is FQNNGV.

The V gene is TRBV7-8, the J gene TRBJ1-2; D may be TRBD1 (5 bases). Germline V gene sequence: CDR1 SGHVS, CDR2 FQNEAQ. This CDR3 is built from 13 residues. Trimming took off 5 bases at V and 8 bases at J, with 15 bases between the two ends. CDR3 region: CASSIGHNVGYTF. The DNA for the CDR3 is TGTGCCAGCAGCATCGGACACAACGTAGGCTACACCTTC. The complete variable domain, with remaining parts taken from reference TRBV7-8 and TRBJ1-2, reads GAGVSQSPRYKVAKRGQDVALRCDPISGHVSLFWYQQALGQGPEFLTYFQNEAQLDKSGLPSDRFFAERPEGSVSTLKIQRTQQEDSAVYLCASSIGHNVGYTFGSGTRLTVV.

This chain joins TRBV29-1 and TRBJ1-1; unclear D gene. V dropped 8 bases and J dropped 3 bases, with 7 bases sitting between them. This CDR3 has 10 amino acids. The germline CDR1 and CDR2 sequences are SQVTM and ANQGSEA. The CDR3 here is CSLADTEAFF. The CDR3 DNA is TGCAGCCTTGCGGACACTGAAGCTTTCTTT.

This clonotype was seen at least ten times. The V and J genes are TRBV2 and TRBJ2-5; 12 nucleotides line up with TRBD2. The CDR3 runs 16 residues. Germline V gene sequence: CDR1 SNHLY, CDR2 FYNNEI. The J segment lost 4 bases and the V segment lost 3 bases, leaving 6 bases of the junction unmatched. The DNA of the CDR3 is TGTGCCAGCAGTGACCCGACTAGCGGGAGTCCAGAGACCCAGTACTTC. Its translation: CASSDPTSGSPETQYF.

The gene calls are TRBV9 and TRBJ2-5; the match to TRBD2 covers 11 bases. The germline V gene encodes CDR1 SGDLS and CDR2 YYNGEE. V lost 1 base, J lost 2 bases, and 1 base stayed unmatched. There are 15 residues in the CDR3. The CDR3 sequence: CASSVRTSGQETQYF. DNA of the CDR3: TGTGCCAGCAGCGTACGGACTAGCGGGCAAGAGACCCAGTACTTC.